What follows are 20 T cell receptor beta chains derived from one specimen sequenced in a study of T cells in Graves' hyperthyroidism and ophthalmopathy (dated 2019 in TCRdb). The method was multiplex PCR. Sequencing relied on an Illumina HiSeq 2000. Amplification of TCR beta CDR3 regions was carried out from RNA transcripts. The first round of RT-PCR for the TCR CDR3 was performed with the HTBI primer set and the Qiagen OneStep RT-PCR kit. TCRdb ran its own pipeline on the public reads, namely fastp trimming at Q25 and MiXCR clone calling, and kept in-frame beta chains. Rows are unified per CDR3 protein, each entry keeping the most common DNA and genes. The sample profile shows some 600,000 distinct CDR3 sequences; roughly 13% of them were found once. Of the sample, 5.8% falls within the top ten clones. The sequencing sample was made of blood. These receptors were collected from a woman aged 25-40 years with Graves' hyperthyroidism that later progressed to Graves' ophthalmopathy.

Comment on this clonotype: A much larger clone is a single base away; this may be a read error. This chain connects TRBV27 to TRBJ2-5, with TRBD2 identical over 10 bases. The CDR3 is 16 amino acids. Looked up from germline, CDR1 is MNHEY and CDR2 is SMNVEV (reference sequence). Trimming removed 5 bases from V and 4 bases from J; junction bases left unmatched: 10. In nucleotides, the CDR3 is TGTGCCAGCAGTCACGCGGAGCTAGCGGGAGTAGAGACCCAGTACTTC. As protein: CASSHAELAGVETQYF.

In this sample, this clonotype turned up many times. V usage is TRBV7-9 and J usage is TRBJ2-7, with 10 bases matching TRBD1. Germline values: CDR1 SEHNR, CDR2 FQNEAQ (reference sequence). There are 15 residues in the CDR3. V was pared by 6 bases and J by 5 bases, with 10 bases of the junction left unmatched. CDR3: CASRDPGQGHHEQYF. CDR3 nucleotides: TGTGCCAGCAGGGACCCGGGACAGGGGCATCACGAGCAGTACTTC.

This clonotype was detected ten times or more. The CDR3 sequence is CASSYGSETEAFF. The CDR3 nucleotides read TGTGCCAGCAGTTACGGTTCTGAAACTGAAGCTTTCTTT. V usage is TRBV6-5 and J usage is TRBJ1-1; D remains unclear. The CDR3 totals 13 residues. The ends were cut back, 2 bases at V and 5 bases at J, with 9 bases in the middle. Germline V gives CDR1 MNHEY, CDR2 SVGAGI.

This clonotype has a handful of counts. The gene calls are TRBV20-1 and TRBJ2-5; perhaps TRBD2 as D (6 bases). The V and J ends lost 6 bases and 4 bases respectively, with 15 bases between them. The CDR3 contains 13 residues. CDR1 and CDR2 from the germline V gene are DFQATT and SNEGSKA (reference sequence). CDR3 residues: CSATGSGGETQYF. For the CDR3, the DNA is TGCAGTGCCACCGGATCCGGGGGAGAGACCCAGTACTTC.

This clonotype was seen at least ten times. The rearrangement joins TRBV6-5 to TRBJ2-7, with 7 bases aligning to TRBD1. Looked up from germline, CDR1 is MNHEY and CDR2 is SVGAGI. The CDR3 has 15 amino acids. V dropped 2 bases and J dropped 3; count of bases not matched to a gene: 7. CDR3 amino acids: CASSYPTGTDYEQYF. CDR3 DNA sequence: TGTGCCAGCAGTTACCCGACAGGGACGGACTACGAGCAGTACTTC.

This clonotype was picked up a small number of times. CDR3: CASSALSGSYNEQFF. The DNA of the CDR3 is TGTGCCAGCAGTGCTTTGAGCGGATCCTACAATGAGCAGTTCTTC. The chain carries TRBV6-1 and TRBJ2-1; a weak D match, TRBD2 (5 bases). The CDR3 sequence is 15 residues long. Germline V gene lookup returns CDR1 MNHNS and CDR2 SASEGT. With 4 bases removed from V and 1 base from J, the gap between germline ends came to 11 bases.

This clonotype was seen repeatedly, ten times or more. V is TRBV18 and J is TRBJ1-2, with D uncertain. V shed 0 bases and J shed 0 bases, with 11 bases lying between them. CDR3 size: 16 residues. Germline CDR1 KGHSH, CDR2 LQKENI. The CDR3 sequence: CASSPPFRGANYGYTF. Written as DNA, the CDR3 is TGTGCCAGCTCACCACCCTTCCGGGGTGCTAACTATGGCTACACCTTC.

A few counts support this clonotype. This sequence joins TRBV20-1 and TRBJ1-4; the D is unclear. Per the germline V gene, CDR1 is DFQATT and CDR2 is SNEGSKA (reference sequence). The CDR3 has 15 amino acids. Trimming left V 0 bases short and J 3 bases short, with 11 bases between. Here the CDR3 DNA reads TGCAGTGCTAGAGATCAGGCAGGCCCTAATGAAAAACTGTTTTTT. It yields the protein CSARDQAGPNEKLFF.

Ten or more counts support this clonotype. This chain connects TRBV6-5 to TRBJ1-3; a possible D gene is TRBD1 (5 bases). V lost 0 bases and J lost 0, with 9 bases in between. Per germline, CDR1 MNHEY and CDR2 SVGAGI. This CDR3 is built from 16 residues. The CDR3 nucleotides read TGTGCCAGCAGTTACTCGAGGGGAAGCTCTGGAAACACCATATATTTT. Translation gives CASSYSRGSSGNTIYF.

At least ten counts were recorded for this clonotype. The V gene is TRBV28, the J gene TRBJ2-4; unclear D gene. The germline V and J ends were trimmed by 6 bases and 0 bases, with 9 bases remaining between them. Germline V gene sequence: CDR1 MDHEN, CDR2 SYDVKM. The length of the CDR3 is 14 residues. The CDR3 loop is CASREGIAKNIQYF. The CDR3 region has the DNA TGTGCCAGCAGGGAAGGTATAGCCAAAAACATTCAGTACTTC.

Concerning this clonotype itself: Just one base apart from a much larger clone, this may be a read error. V gene TRBV15 combines with J gene TRBJ1-3, with D perhaps matching TRBD1 (5 bases). From germline, CDR1 is LNHNV and CDR2 YYDKDF (reference sequence). This CDR3 has 14 residues. The CDR3 coding sequence is TGTGCCACCAGCAGAGTAGGGACTGGAGACACCATATATTTT. Translated, it gives CATSRVGTGDTIYF.

This clonotype was found many times. The chain employs TRBV5-1 and TRBJ2-5; possible D gene TRBD1, 5 bases. Germline loops: CDR1 SGHRS, CDR2 YFSETQ. Trimming removed 1 base at V and 1 base at J, with 8 bases between. The CDR3 is 14 residues long. The CDR3 coding sequence is TGCGCCAGCAGCTTGTACGACAGCCAAGAGACCCAGTACTTC. This sequence encodes CASSLYDSQETQYF.

Ten or more counts support this clonotype. The CDR3 protein is CSAEGQGGNTQYF. The CDR3 coding sequence is TGCAGCGCTGAGGGACAGGGAGGAAATACGCAGTATTTT. This chain links TRBV29-1 with TRBJ2-3, with 9 bases aligning to TRBD1. Germline V gives CDR1 SQVTM, CDR2 ANQGSEA. The J segment lost 7 bases and the V segment lost 7 bases, leaving 9 bases of the junction unmatched. CDR3 length: 13 amino acids.

This sequence joins TRBV19 and TRBJ2-5; no reliable D call. V shed 3 bases and J shed 2 bases, with 7 bases lying between them. CDR1 is LNHDA, CDR2 SQIVND, per germline (reference sequence). CDR3 size: 13 residues. The CDR3 region has the DNA TGTGCCAGTAGTATCCGGGTTCAAGAGACCCAGTACTTC. It yields the protein CASSIRVQETQYF.

This clonotype appeared many times. The V gene is TRBV28, the J gene TRBJ2-7, with D hard to call. Germline loops: CDR1 MDHEN, CDR2 SYDVKM. Trimming shortened V by 6 bases and J by 4 bases, and 10 bases separated the two germline ends. CDR3 length equals 12 residues. CDR3 coding DNA: TGTGCCAGCAGCCCCCGGATATACGAGCAGTACTTC. Encoded protein: CASSPRIYEQYF.

In its sample, this clonotype was seen many times. The V and J genes are TRBV5-1 and TRBJ2-3, with 7 bases identical to TRBD1. CDR1 is SGHRS and CDR2 is YFSETQ in the germline V gene. The CDR3 is 15 residues long. V was pared by 0 bases and J by 2 bases, with 3 bases of the junction left unmatched. The CDR3 nucleotides read TGCGCCAGCAGCTTGGACAGGGGAGACACAGATACGCAGTATTTT. This translates into CASSLDRGDTDTQYF.

This chain links TRBV19 with TRBJ2-1; D tentatively reads TRBD1 or TRBD2 (6 bases each). Germline V gene lookup returns CDR1 LNHDA and CDR2 SQIVND (reference sequence). The CDR3 covers 15 residues. Trimming shortened V by 5 bases and J by 4 bases, and 15 bases separated the two germline ends. The CDR3 loop is CASSPLGGPYNEQFF. The CDR3, as DNA: TGTGCCAGTAGTCCCCTAGGGGGGCCGTACAATGAGCAGTTCTTC.

The V and J genes are TRBV7-9 and TRBJ1-1, with D possibly matching TRBD1 (6 bases). Germline V gene sequence: CDR1 SEHNR, CDR2 FQNEAQ (reference sequence). Trimming removed 3 bases at V and 3 bases at J, with 14 bases between. CDR3 length: 15 residues. In nucleotides, the CDR3 is TGTGCCAGCAGCTTGTTTACACAGGGAGACACTGAAGCTTTCTTT. This encodes CASSLFTQGDTEAFF.

This clonotype came up many times. J is TRBJ1-1 and V is TRBV7-2; TRBD1 agrees at 11 bases. V trimming: 5 bases; J trimming: 10 bases; junction bases outside the gene matches: 9. This CDR3 contains 14 residues. Germline V CDR1 and CDR2: SGHTA, FQGNSA. This CDR3 is CASSLHGQGARAFF. CDR3 in DNA: TGTGCCAGCAGCCTACACGGACAGGGGGCGCGAGCTTTCTTT.

This sequence joins TRBV29-1 and TRBJ2-5; 8 bases fit TRBD1. The V and J ends lost 8 bases and 5 bases, in that order; junction bases with no gene match: 10. In germline, CDR1 is SQVTM, CDR2 ANQGSEA. This CDR3 has 13 amino acids. The CDR3 sequence: CSSSGGPRETQYF. Here the CDR3 DNA reads TGCAGCTCATCAGGGGGCCCAAGGGAGACCCAGTACTTC.